This T cell receptor beta chain was identified during a study of T-cell memory formation after mild COVID-19. Study as a whole: Across donors, TCR clusters were largely donor specific.

The CDR3 contains 16 residues. The germline CDR1 and CDR2 sequences are SGHVS and FQNEAQ. With 3 bases clipped from V and 2 bases from J, the junction kept 5 bases outside the gene matches. A few counts support this clonotype. The antigen is not known. Constant-segment primers were used for 5'RACE, and the resulting TCR alpha and TCR beta cDNA libraries carried sample barcodes and UMIs. A single record per CDR3 protein comes from TCRdb applying MiXCR to the 5' RACE reads. The sample lists 400,000 to 500,000 distinct CDR3 sequences; around 20% were seen once. Study-level points and caveats: Shrinking CD4+ clones resided mostly in CM and EM, and CD8+ ones in EMRA.

This receptor was obtained from an adult woman who had mild COVID-19 (a few samples of this study predate the infection). Cell type and time point are not known. The material sequenced was PBMCs or a T cell subset sorted from them (not recorded which). The chain is built from TRBV7-8 and TRBJ2-3; 10 positions match TRBD2. CDR3 in amino acids: CASSLFSGGTTDTQYF. CDR3 nucleotide sequence: TGTGCCAGCAGCTTGTTTAGCGGGGGGACCACAGATACGCAGTATTTT.